These T cell receptor beta chains were read from a single sample in a study of T-cell reconstitution after alpha-beta-depleted transplantation in children. TCRdb itself ran the PCR reads through MiXCR, one entry per CDR3 protein. The table shows some 490,000 distinct CDR3 sequences, with 12% occurring only once. This specimen consisted of PBMCs from the stem cell graft donor, obtained from the stem cell graft. Receptors were obtained from a human donor who donated a stem cell graft to a child with combined immunodeficiency. The conserved cysteine and the conserved F or W are not part of the CDR3 here. The order of the fields is V gene, D gene, J gene, CDR3 protein. D genes are given only for firm matches.

>TRBV12-5|TRBD2|TRBJ2-5
ASGMTSGQETQY
>TRBV7-3|TRBD2|TRBJ2-3
ASSMTSGVTDTQY
>TRBV7-6|TRBD2|TRBJ2-1
ASSSGPTYNEQF
>TRBV24-1|TRBD1|TRBJ2-7
ATSGQGSYEQY
>TRBV5-5|NA|TRBJ1-5
ASSSLGAGGNQPQH
>TRBV12-3/TRBV12-4|TRBD1|TRBJ1-5
ASSLTGGFNQPQH
>TRBV5-4|TRBD1|TRBJ1-2
SSSQAYRGRRDYGYT
>TRBV30|NA|TRBJ2-1
AWSVIAAAYNEQF
>TRBV7-2|NA|TRBJ2-5
ASSFTQY
>TRBV6-1|TRBD1|TRBJ1-2
ASSETGRSNYGYT
>TRBV29-1|NA|TRBJ2-1
SGGYDEQF
>TRBV6-1|TRBD1|TRBJ2-4
ASSRDSKNIQY
>TRBV20-1|NA|TRBJ2-3
SATPDSGDTQY
>TRBV12-3/TRBV12-4|NA|TRBJ1-1
ASSLGQSEAF
>TRBV12-3/TRBV12-4|NA|TRBJ1-4
ASSPRGQREKLF
>TRBV5-6|TRBD2|TRBJ2-7
ASRASGLSYEQY
>TRBV7-9|NA|TRBJ1-2
ASSLRGRVGGYT
>TRBV7-2|TRBD1|TRBJ1-2
ASSRRQGGGYT
>TRBV4-1|NA|TRBJ1-1
ASSRLQAEGTEAF
>TRBV20-1|NA|TRBJ2-1
SASRTSSYNEQF
>TRBV7-9|TRBD2|TRBJ2-5
ASSLAGLPQETQY
>TRBV4-2|TRBD2|TRBJ2-5
ASSQEQKRSSGRQETQY
>TRBV6-2/TRBV6-3|TRBD1|TRBJ2-2
ATHPAQGAVGELF
>TRBV2|NA|TRBJ2-1
ASSGLDTARDEQF
>TRBV5-1|NA|TRBJ1-5
ASSLAGGANQPQH
>TRBV15|NA|TRBJ2-5
ATSLPSSDQETQY
>TRBV5-1|TRBD2|TRBJ2-1
ASSPGLAGGREQF
>TRBV18|NA|TRBJ2-7
ASSPPQGQGTEQY
>TRBV7-9|TRBD1|TRBJ2-7
ASSFGTGVTYEQY
>TRBV6-2/TRBV6-3|NA|TRBJ2-7
ASSKRAGARGQY
>TRBV20-1|NA|TRBJ1-1
SAARQVLLLNTEAF
>TRBV29-1|TRBD1|TRBJ2-1
SVVPRGHSEQF
>TRBV6-1|NA|TRBJ2-7
ASSDEPGSAYEQY
>TRBV7-9|NA|TRBJ1-1
ASSSSLVRIEAF
>TRBV5-1|NA|TRBJ2-1
ASSPRTSYNEQF
>TRBV6-5|NA|TRBJ1-3
ASSYSRRGYSGNTIY
>TRBV12-3/TRBV12-4|NA|TRBJ1-4
ASSRFRGLNEKLF
>TRBV12-3/TRBV12-4|NA|TRBJ1-1
ASSRQSGAF
>TRBV7-9|NA|TRBJ1-6
ASSLGAGSSPLH
>TRBV5-1|TRBD2|TRBJ2-7
ASSLASSGRYEQY
>TRBV2|NA|TRBJ1-2
ASNPLGDYGYT
>TRBV6-1|NA|TRBJ2-5
ASSTSRGKETQY
>TRBV15|NA|TRBJ1-4
ATSRDWLTNEKLF
>TRBV24-1|TRBD1|TRBJ2-5
ATGQGTETQY
>TRBV7-2|NA|TRBJ1-5
ASSLAGGASNQPQH
>TRBV6-6|NA|TRBJ2-7
ASSYSVHEQY
>TRBV5-5|TRBD2|TRBJ2-3
ASSSSGTRGDTQY
>TRBV20-1|NA|TRBJ2-7
SAITRASYEQY